A single sample is the source of the 8 T cell receptor beta chains below, sequenced in a study of shared clonotypes between healthy human individuals. Method: immunoSEQ multiplex PCR; TCRdb's copy keeps in-frame clones and lacks some. The sample contains 2 million to 2.5 million clones, 90% to 96% of which appear only once. Sequencing was done on a sample of naive CD4+ T cells sorted from blood. Subset denoted: CD45RA+ positively selected. These receptor sequences come from a man aged 18 to 30 in good health.

The chain has TRBV21-1 and TRBJ2-7; no DNA check was done on the table's D call, TRBD1. TRBV21-1 is labeled a pseudogene. The CDR3 has 12 amino acids. CDR3 sequence reads: CASTTGDYEQYF. The CDR3 DNA reads as TGTGCCAGCACGACAGGGGACTACGAGCAGTACTTC.

The chain is built from TRBV4-1 and TRBJ2-5, with a weak D call TRBD1 (5 bases). The CDR3 covers 15 residues. The germline V and J ends were trimmed by 1 base and 3 bases, with 12 bases remaining between them. In germline, CDR1 is MGHRA, CDR2 YSYEKL. The CDR3 DNA follows: TGCGCCAGCAGCCAAGGGGGCCGTGGTGAAGAGACCCAGTACTTC. It yields the protein CASSQGGRGEETQYF.

The rearrangement links TRBV28 to TRBJ2-3; D remains ambiguous. The germline V gene encodes CDR1 MDHEN and CDR2 SYDVKM. CDR3 size: 16 residues. V lost 8 bases to trimming and J lost 2 bases, with 20 bases between them. CDR3 DNA: TGTGCCAGCGGGCCCTCCCCCCCTTATGCCACAGATACGCAGTATTTT. Amino acid sequence: CASGPSPPYATDTQYF.

This clone was picked up one time. The chain combines TRBV4-1 with TRBJ1-6, with 7 positions matching TRBD1. The CDR3 runs 15 residues. V lost 0 bases and J lost 7; bases outside the gene matches: 3. Germline lookup yields CDR1 MGHRA and CDR2 YSYEKL. The CDR3 DNA reads as TGCGCCAGCAGCCAAGAGGGGGACAGAAATTCACCCCTCCACTTT. Translation gives CASSQEGDRNSPLHF.

This chain connects TRBV15 to TRBJ2-1; TRBD2 might be the D (6 bases). V shed 5 bases and J shed 0 bases, with 11 bases lying between them. The CDR3 loop spans 15 amino acids. The germline CDR1 and CDR2 sequences are LNHNV and YYDKDF (reference sequence). The CDR3: CATSWDGSSYNEQFF. For the CDR3, the DNA is TGTGCCACCAGCTGGGACGGGAGCTCCTACAATGAGCAGTTCTTC.

The rearrangement uses TRBV6-6 and TRBJ1-1; 10 positions match TRBD1. The CDR3 is 16 residues long. The junction had 5 bases not matched to a gene; V was cut back by 0 bases and J by 4 bases. Germline V CDR1 and CDR2: MNHNY, SVGAGI (reference sequence). The CDR3 coding sequence is TGTGCCAGCAGTTACTCAGACAGGGGGCTGGGCACTGAAGCTTTCTTT. Amino acids: CASSYSDRGLGTEAFF.

The rearrangement links TRBV29-1 to TRBJ2-7; D possibly corresponds to TRBD2 (6 bases). The CDR3 is 12 residues long. Germline loops: CDR1 SQVTM, CDR2 ANQGSEA. V lost 4 bases, J lost 2 bases, and 9 bases lay in between. The CDR3 loop reads CSVVRGPYEQYF. The CDR3, as DNA: TGCAGCGTTGTGCGGGGCCCCTACGAGCAGTACTTC.

V is TRBV9 and J is TRBJ2-6, with 12 bases aligning to TRBD2. The V segment lost 3 bases and the J segment 2 bases; nucleotides outside the gene matches: 6. Germline V gene sequence: CDR1 SGDLS, CDR2 YYNGEE. This CDR3 is 18 amino acids long. The CDR3 sequence is CASSGPTSGRAGANVLTF. CDR3 DNA sequence: TGTGCCAGCAGCGGACCGACTAGCGGGAGAGCTGGGGCCAACGTCCTGACTTTC.